This T cell receptor (beta chain) derives from a study of T-cell reconstitution after alpha-beta-depleted transplantation in children. This CDR3 has 14 residues. The germline V gene encodes CDR1 MNHNS and CDR2 SASEGT. J gave up 6 bases and V 8 bases, and 7 bases lay outside the gene matches. At least ten counts were recorded for this clonotype. It was with unique molecular identifiers that the TCRbeta library was prepared. One entry per CDR3 protein, called by TCRdb with MiXCR from the PCR reads. This table has over 550,000 distinct CDR3 sequences, approximately 10% appearing once. This chain joins TRBV6-1 and TRBJ2-3; 11 nucleotides line up with TRBD2. The source material was PBMCs from the stem cell graft donor, sampled from the stem cell graft. The source is a human donor who donated a stem cell graft to a child with acute myeloid leukemia. This CDR3 is CASWIAGGPDTQYF. CDR3 DNA sequence: TGTGCCAGCTGGATAGCGGGAGGGCCGGATACGCAGTATTTT.